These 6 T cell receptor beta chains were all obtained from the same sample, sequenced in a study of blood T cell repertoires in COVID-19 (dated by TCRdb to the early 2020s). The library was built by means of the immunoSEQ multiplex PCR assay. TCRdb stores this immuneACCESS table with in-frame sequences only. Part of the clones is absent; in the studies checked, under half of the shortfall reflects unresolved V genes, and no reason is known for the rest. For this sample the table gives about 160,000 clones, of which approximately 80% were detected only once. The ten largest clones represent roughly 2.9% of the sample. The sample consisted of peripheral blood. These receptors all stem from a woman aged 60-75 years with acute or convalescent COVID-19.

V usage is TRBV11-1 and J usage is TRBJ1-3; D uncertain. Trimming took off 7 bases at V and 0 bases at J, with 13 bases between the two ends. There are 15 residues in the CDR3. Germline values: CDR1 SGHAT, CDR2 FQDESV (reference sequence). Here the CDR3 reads CASTADTRSGNTIYF. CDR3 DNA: TGTGCCAGCACAGCAGACACCCGCTCTGGAAACACCATATATTTT.

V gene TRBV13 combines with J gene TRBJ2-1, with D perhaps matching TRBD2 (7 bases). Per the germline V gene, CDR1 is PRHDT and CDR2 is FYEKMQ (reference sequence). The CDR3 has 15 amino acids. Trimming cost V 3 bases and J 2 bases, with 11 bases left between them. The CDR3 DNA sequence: TGTGCCAGCAGCTTGGGGGGGCTAGCCTACAATGAGCAGTTCTTC. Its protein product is CASSLGGLAYNEQFF.

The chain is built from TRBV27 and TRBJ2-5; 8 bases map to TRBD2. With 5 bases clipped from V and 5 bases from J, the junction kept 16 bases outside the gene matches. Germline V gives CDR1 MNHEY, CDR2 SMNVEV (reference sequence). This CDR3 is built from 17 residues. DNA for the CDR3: TGTGCCAGCAGTCCTTTTGAGGGCGGGGGGTCCGGGGAGACCCAGTACTTC. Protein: CASSPFEGGGSGETQYF.

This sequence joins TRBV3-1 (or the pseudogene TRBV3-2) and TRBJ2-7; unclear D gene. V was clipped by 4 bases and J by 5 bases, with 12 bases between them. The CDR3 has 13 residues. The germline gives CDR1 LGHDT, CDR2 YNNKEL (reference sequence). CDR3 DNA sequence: TGTGCCAGCAGCCCTAATTACCGCCACGAGCAGTACTTC. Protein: CASSPNYRHEQYF.

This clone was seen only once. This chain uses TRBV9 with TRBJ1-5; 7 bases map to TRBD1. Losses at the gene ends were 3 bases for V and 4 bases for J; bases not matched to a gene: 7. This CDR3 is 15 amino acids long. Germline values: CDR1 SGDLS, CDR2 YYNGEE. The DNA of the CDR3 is TGTGCCAGCAGCGGGGGGACAGCCGATAATCAGCCCCAGCATTTT. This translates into CASSGGTADNQPQHF.

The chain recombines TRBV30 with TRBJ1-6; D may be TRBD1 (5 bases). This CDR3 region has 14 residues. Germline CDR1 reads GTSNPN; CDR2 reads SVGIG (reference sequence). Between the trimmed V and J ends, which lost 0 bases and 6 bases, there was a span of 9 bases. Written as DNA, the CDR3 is TGTGCCTGGAGTGTAGTAAGGGGTAATTCACCCCTCCACTTT. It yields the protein CAWSVVRGNSPLHF.